A single sample gave rise to the 14 T cell receptor beta chains below, sequenced in a study of blood T cells in healthy people across ages. A second PCR, run for roughly 7 to 11 cycles, used a sample-barcoded 5' primer plus a J-beta primer mix. From the 5' RACE reads, TCRdb called clonotypes with MiXCR, one entry per CDR3 protein. Of about 1.6 million distinct CDR3 sequences listed, about 31% are singletons. The sequencing sample was made of blood. The receptors here all came from a woman younger than 45 in good health.

V and J are TRBV20-1 and TRBJ2-3; 9 nucleotides agree with TRBD2. V was pared by 5 bases and J by 4 bases, with 10 bases of the junction left unmatched. This CDR3 is built from 15 residues. In germline, CDR1 is DFQATT, CDR2 SNEGSKA (reference sequence). The CDR3 spells CSARDGAGGPDTQYF. The CDR3 DNA is TGCAGTGCTCGGGACGGAGCGGGAGGCCCAGATACGCAGTATTTT.

The genes are TRBV5-1 and TRBJ1-1; D remains ambiguous. Germline V gives CDR1 SGHRS, CDR2 YFSETQ. CDR3 length equals 16 residues. Trimming took 0 bases from V and 3 from J, leaving 15 bases between them. The CDR3 reads CASSLEVSWRYTEAFF. The CDR3 DNA is TGCGCCAGCAGCTTGGAAGTGTCTTGGAGGTACACTGAAGCTTTCTTT.

The chain has TRBV20-1 and TRBJ2-2, with D uncertain. The germline gives CDR1 DFQATT, CDR2 SNEGSKA (reference sequence). The CDR3 has 13 residues. Trimming took off 2 bases at V and 3 bases at J, with 7 bases between the two ends. CDR3 DNA: TGCAGTGCTAGAACCACAGACACCGGGGAGCTGTTTTTT. It codes for CSARTTDTGELFF.

This clonotype was found a few times. The gene calls are TRBV7-3 and TRBJ1-2; D may be TRBD1 (5 bases). The ends were cut back, 4 bases at V and 8 bases at J, with 20 bases in the middle. The CDR3 has 15 amino acids. CDR1 and CDR2 (germline): SGHTA, FQGTGA. CDR3 DNA sequence: TGTGCCAGCAGCTCCCAGGGCCCGACGGTTCGGGGCTACACCTTC. It specifies CASSSQGPTVRGYTF.

The V and J genes are TRBV25-1 and TRBJ2-5, with 8 positions matching TRBD2. This CDR3 region has 16 residues. V lost 3 bases, J lost 4 bases, and 10 bases stayed unmatched. Germline values: CDR1 MGHDK, CDR2 SYGVNS. In DNA, the CDR3 is TGTGCCAGCAGTGATACCGAGAGCGGGGGTTCAGAGACCCAGTACTTC. It is translated as CASSDTESGGSETQYF.

J is TRBJ2-7 and V is TRBV4-1; possibly TRBD2 for D (5 bases). The germline gives CDR1 MGHRA, CDR2 YSYEKL. This CDR3 is 15 amino acids long. V gave up 1 base and J gave up 2 bases, with 12 bases separating them. The chain's CDR3 is CASSQVEVRTYEQYF. The CDR3 DNA is TGCGCCAGCAGCCAAGTGGAGGTTCGAACCTACGAGCAGTACTTC.

This clonotype was detected only a few times. This chain uses TRBV7-2 with TRBJ1-5, with 8 nucleotides matching TRBD1. The length of the CDR3 is 16 residues. Germline assignment: CDR1 SGHTA and CDR2 FQGNSA. The J segment lost 0 bases and the V segment lost 4 bases, leaving 5 bases of the junction unmatched. CDR3 sequence: CASSSTGAYSNQPQHF. The CDR3 coding sequence is TGTGCCAGCAGCTCGACAGGGGCTTATAGCAATCAGCCCCAGCATTTT.

V gene TRBV7-9 combines with J gene TRBJ2-7, with 9 bases matching TRBD2. V lost 1 base and J lost 4; bases outside the gene matches: 11. CDR3 length: 17 amino acids. The germline V gene encodes CDR1 SEHNR and CDR2 FQNEAQ (reference sequence). The CDR3 spells CASSLVGSGSGRYEQYF. CDR3 nucleotide sequence: TGTGCCAGCAGCTTAGTAGGTTCTGGTAGCGGGAGATACGAGCAGTACTTC.

V gene TRBV20-1 combines with J gene TRBJ1-1; no reliable D call. Germline V gene data show CDR1 as DFQATT and CDR2 as SNEGSKA (reference sequence). The CDR3 runs 13 residues. CDR3 loop: CRPLGSMNTEAFF. The CDR3 coding sequence is TGCCGACCCCTAGGATCAATGAACACTGAAGCTTTCTTT.

The V and J genes are TRBV7-9 and TRBJ2-1, with TRBD2 matching 13 bases. V was clipped by 2 bases and J by 2 bases; unmatched bases: 9. Per germline, CDR1 SEHNR and CDR2 FQNEAQ (reference sequence). The CDR3 covers 19 residues. The chain's CDR3 is CASSLFGTSGTRTYNEQFF. DNA of the CDR3: TGTGCCAGCAGCTTATTTGGGACTAGCGGGACGCGCACCTACAATGAGCAGTTCTTC. Complete variable domain (other parts from reference TRBV7-9 and TRBJ2-1): DTGVSQNPRHKITKRGQNVTFRCDPISEHNRLYWYRQTLGQGPEFLTYFQNEAQLEKSRLLSDRFSAERPKGSFSTLEIQRTEQGDSAMYLCASSLFGTSGTRTYNEQFFGPGTRLTVL.

The V and J genes are TRBV5-1 and TRBJ2-7; tentative D call: TRBD1 (5 bases). Trimming took off 5 bases at V and 5 bases at J, with 14 bases between the two ends. Per germline, CDR1 SGHRS and CDR2 YFSETQ. This CDR3 contains 13 residues. The CDR3 here is CASRPLAGNEQYF. The CDR3 region has the DNA TGCGCCAGCAGGCCCCTCGCAGGGAACGAGCAGTACTTC.

The count of this clonotype is one. A much larger clone is a single base away; this may be a read error. The chain combines TRBV7-9 with TRBJ2-1, with a tentative D call TRBD1 (5 bases). Germline CDR1 is SEHNR and CDR2 is FQNEAQ (reference sequence). Trimming shortened V by 1 base and J by 8 bases, and 9 bases separated the two germline ends. This CDR3 has 13 amino acids. The CDR3 coding sequence is TGTGCCAGCAGCTTAGAGGGGCGCGATGAGCAGTTCTTC. Its protein product is CASSLEGRDEQFF.

With respect to this clonotype: A read error may account for a junction end that differs from germline. This rearrangement joins TRBV6-1 to TRBJ2-4; D is perhaps TRBD1 (6 bases). CDR3 length: 15 residues. Germline CDR1 MNHNS, CDR2 SASEGT. The CDR3 reads CANSVTGVAKNIQYF. CDR3 DNA sequence: TGTGCCAACAGTGTGACAGGAGTAGCCAAAAACATTCAGTACTTC.

The chain links TRBV28 to TRBJ1-1; no clear D gene. Germline loops: CDR1 MDHEN, CDR2 SYDVKM. Trimming removed 10 bases at V and 0 bases at J, with 18 bases between. The CDR3 covers 15 residues. The CDR3 region has the DNA TGTGCCATCCACAGCTTACGATTAATGAACACTGAAGCTTTCTTT. Its translation: CAIHSLRLMNTEAFF.